These 16 T cell receptor beta chains share one sample of origin, sequenced in a study of post-analysis software for immune sequencing data. Tagging with unique molecular identifiers was a feature of the TCR beta cDNA libraries. From the PCR reads, TCRdb called clonotypes with MiXCR, one entry per CDR3 protein. The sample has about 800,000 distinct CDR3 sequences, 25% to 30% seen once; the top ten hold under 0.7%. Regarding the study as a whole: With TRBV5-6, TRBV5-1 and TRBV20-1 included, a handful of TRBV segments were more frequent in patients than in controls.

Antigen specificity for these receptors is unknown. Source material: blood. The receptors here all came from a girl aged 10 to 17 with multiple sclerosis.

The gene calls are TRBV28 and TRBJ2-7, with D perhaps assigned TRBD1 or TRBD2 (5 bases each). There are 13 residues in the CDR3. Germline values: CDR1 MDHEN, CDR2 SYDVKM. V was cut by 5 bases and J by 1 base, with 9 bases left in between. Here the CDR3 reads CASSGDLSYEQYF. DNA of the CDR3: TGTGCCAGCAGTGGGGACCTTTCCTACGAGCAGTACTTC.

This chain joins TRBV11-3 and TRBJ2-3, with D tentatively TRBD2 (5 bases). The CDR3 extends over 14 amino acids. Germline-derived CDR1 and CDR2 are SGHNT and YENEEA. V lost 4 bases, J lost 4 bases, and 12 bases lay in between. CDR3 nucleotides: TGTGCCAGCAGCTCCGGCGGGCGTGCAGATACGCAGTATTTT. Encoded protein: CASSSGGRADTQYF.

The chain employs TRBV7-9 and TRBJ1-4; weak D call: TRBD1 (5 bases). Trimming cost V 5 bases and J 8 bases, with 18 bases left between them. The CDR3 has 15 residues. CDR1 and CDR2 (germline): SEHNR, FQNEAQ (reference sequence). The CDR3 bases are TGTGCCAGCAGCACCATGGACAAGATCGCCGAAAAACTGTTTTTT. Translated, it gives CASSTMDKIAEKLFF.

This chain connects TRBV7-9 to TRBJ2-3, with D possibly matching TRBD2 (6 bases). Trimming cost V 3 bases and J 4 bases, with 17 bases left between them. Germline V gives CDR1 SEHNR, CDR2 FQNEAQ (reference sequence). This CDR3 comprises 16 residues. CDR3 sequence reads: CASSLGRGDGADTQYF. In DNA form, the CDR3 reads TGTGCCAGCAGCTTGGGGCGCGGGGATGGAGCAGATACGCAGTATTTT.

This clonotype showed up just a few times. The V and J genes are TRBV28 and TRBJ2-5; D gene ambiguous. The germline gives CDR1 MDHEN, CDR2 SYDVKM. The CDR3 is made up of 15 amino acids. Trimming pared 5 bases from V and 2 bases from J, leaving 15 bases between. The CDR3 spells CASSEVGWRQETQYF. CDR3 DNA: TGTGCCAGCAGTGAGGTGGGCTGGAGACAAGAGACCCAGTACTTC.

The V and J genes are TRBV25-1 and TRBJ1-2; no firm D call. The CDR3 consists of 10 residues. Trimming removed 2 bases from V and 7 bases from J, with 2 bases in between. Germline CDR1 reads MGHDK; CDR2 reads SYGVNS. The CDR3 DNA follows: TGTGCCAGCAGTGAAGTTGGCTACACCTTC. It is translated as CASSEVGYTF.

The chain links TRBV11-2 to TRBJ2-1, with D tentatively TRBD2 (5 bases). The germline V gene encodes CDR1 SGHAT and CDR2 FQNNGV. Trimming cost V 5 bases and J 10 bases, with 18 bases left between them. The CDR3 runs to 14 residues. CDR3 sequence reads: CASSPLIASTEQFF. The CDR3 DNA reads as TGTGCCAGCAGCCCATTAATAGCGTCGACAGAGCAGTTCTTC.

The V call is TRBV5-1, the J call TRBJ2-7; D not resolved. The CDR3 has 16 residues. Germline V lookup: CDR1 SGHRS, CDR2 YFSETQ. With 4 bases removed from V and 1 base from J, the gap between germline ends came to 18 bases. CDR3 amino acids: CASSAYSERRSYEQYF. The CDR3 DNA sequence: TGCGCCAGCAGCGCGTACAGCGAGAGAAGGTCCTACGAGCAGTACTTC.

The rearrangement joins TRBV6-6 to TRBJ1-4, with 9 bases fitting TRBD1. The V and J ends lost 6 bases and 5 bases, in that order; junction bases with no gene match: 7. CDR1 is MNHNY, CDR2 SVGAGI, per germline (reference sequence). This CDR3 has 15 residues. DNA for the CDR3: TGTGCCAGCAGCGGACAGGGGTATGACAATGAAAAACTGTTTTTT. Translation: CASSGQGYDNEKLFF.

This clonotype occurred a few times. The genes are TRBV24-1 and TRBJ2-1, with 8 bases matching TRBD1. This CDR3 spans 17 amino acids. In germline, CDR1 is KGHDR, CDR2 SFDVKD. V was clipped by 4 bases and J by 1 base; unmatched bases: 8. CDR3 loop: CATSDPRQGRSYNEQFF. The CDR3 region has the DNA TGTGCCACCAGTGACCCTAGACAGGGGAGGTCCTACAATGAGCAGTTCTTC.

In its sample, this clonotype was seen a few times. This chain connects TRBV6-5 to TRBJ1-2; D is unclear. This CDR3 contains 13 residues. The germline V gene has CDR1 MNHEY and CDR2 SVGAGI. V was shortened by 6 bases and J by 8 bases, with 16 bases between the two germline ends. The CDR3 DNA sequence: TGTGCCAGCAGGTCCGACGCGACGGGAGGCTACACCTTC. Translating gives CASRSDATGGYTF.

This clonotype was observed a handful of times. This chain connects TRBV12-3 or TRBV12-4 to TRBJ2-1, with no clear D. The V gene lost 5 bases and the J gene lost 4 bases, with 12 bases spanning the gap. The CDR3 sequence is 14 residues long. Here the CDR3 reads CASSPGQRYNEQFF. DNA of the CDR3: TGTGCCAGCAGTCCCGGGCAGAGGTACAATGAGCAGTTCTTC.

Turning to this clonotype: An end of the junction does not agree with germline; a read error may underlie this. The chain uses TRBV11-2 and TRBJ2-7; the D is unclear. Germline CDR1 is SGHAT and CDR2 is FQNNGV. The length of the CDR3 is 12 residues. CDR3 protein: CASRLGSYEQYF. Written as DNA, the CDR3 is TGTGCCAGCAGATTAGGGTCCTACGAGCAGTACTTC.

The J gene is TRBJ2-1, the V gene TRBV20-1; D ambiguous. CDR1 is DFQATT, CDR2 SNEGSKA, per germline (reference sequence). The CDR3 is 13 residues long. Trimming removed 6 bases from V and 9 bases from J, with 18 bases in between. The CDR3 DNA sequence: TGCAGTGCATCCCCCAGGTATCGTGGTGAGCAGTTCTTC. As protein: CSASPRYRGEQFF.

This chain joins TRBV7-2 and TRBJ2-2; D is unclear. Trimming left V 4 bases short and J 3 bases short, with 15 bases between. CDR3 length equals 16 residues. The V gene's germline CDR1 is SGHTA and CDR2 FQGNSA. The CDR3 reads CASSYRRYPDTGELFF. DNA of the CDR3: TGTGCCAGCAGCTATAGGAGATACCCCGACACCGGGGAGCTGTTTTTT.

The chain couples TRBV7-2 to TRBJ2-3; TRBD2 agrees at 8 bases. Trimming took 3 bases from V and 2 from J; bases not matched to a gene: 4. The CDR3 is 15 residues long. Germline V gene lookup returns CDR1 SGHTA and CDR2 FQGNSA. This CDR3 is CASSFLTSDTDTQYF. The CDR3 bases are TGTGCCAGCAGCTTTTTGACTAGCGACACAGATACGCAGTATTTT.